This T cell receptor beta chain was recorded in a study of blood T cell repertoires in COVID-19. It was during active infection that Seattle patients were enrolled and then longitudinally followed. As processed by the authors: Reference gene primer amplification yielded estimated nucleated cell counts. The repertoire was sequenced with immunoSEQ multiplex PCR; TCRdb's copy has only in-frame clones and lacks some. V and J calls and clone size are as listed in that table; D and trimming were resolved from the DNA. The repertoire has about 49,000 clones, 87% of them found once; the top ten carry around 2%. Trimming removed 4 bases from V and 4 bases from J; junction bases left unmatched: 3. CDR3 length: 13 amino acids. CDR1 is SGHRS and CDR2 is YFSETQ in the germline V gene.

Source material: peripheral blood. The TCR was taken from a woman at least 80 years old with COVID-19, enrolled during active disease. This chain joins TRBV5-1 and TRBJ2-7; 9 nucleotides match TRBD1. CDR3 sequence: CASSGTGFYEQYF. The CDR3 DNA sequence: TGCGCCAGCAGCGGGACAGGGTTTTACGAGCAGTACTTC.